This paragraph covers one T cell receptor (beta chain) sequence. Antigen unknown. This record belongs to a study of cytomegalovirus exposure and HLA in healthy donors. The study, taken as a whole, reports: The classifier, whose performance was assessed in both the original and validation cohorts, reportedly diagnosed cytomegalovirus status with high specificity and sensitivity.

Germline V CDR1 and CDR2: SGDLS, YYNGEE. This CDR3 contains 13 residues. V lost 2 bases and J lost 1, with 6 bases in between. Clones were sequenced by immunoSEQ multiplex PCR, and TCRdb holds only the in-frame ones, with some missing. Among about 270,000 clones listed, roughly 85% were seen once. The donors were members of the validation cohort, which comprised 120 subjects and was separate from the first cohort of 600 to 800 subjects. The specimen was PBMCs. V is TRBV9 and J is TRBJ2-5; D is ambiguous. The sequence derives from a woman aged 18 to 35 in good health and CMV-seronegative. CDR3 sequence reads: CASSVSVQETQYF. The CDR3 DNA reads TGTGCCAGCAGCGTGTCAGTCCAAGAGACCCAGTACTTC. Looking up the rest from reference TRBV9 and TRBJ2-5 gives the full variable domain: DSGVTQTPKHLITATGQRVTLRCSPRSGDLSVYWYQQSLDQGLQFLIQYYNGEERAKGNILERFSAQQFPDLHSELNLSSLELGDSALYFCASSVSVQETQYFGPGTRLLVL.